Listed here is a single TCR beta chain. This may be a read error: a much more frequent sequence differs by one nucleotide. The length of the CDR3 is 19 residues. J gave up 4 bases and V 6 bases, and 14 bases lay outside the gene matches. CDR1 is MNHEY, CDR2 SVGEGT, per germline. This sample was included in a study of T cells in Graves' hyperthyroidism and ophthalmopathy. Turning to the study itself: Upon initial diagnosis and before any treatment, peripheral blood was collected.

Authors of the study amplified TCR beta CDR3 regions from RNA transcripts. TCR CDR3 underwent first-round RT-PCR with the HTBI primer set. TCRdb ran MiXCR on the multiplex PCR reads and lists one entry per CDR3 protein. The sample records hundreds of thousands of distinct CDR3 sequences, 15% to 20% being singletons. Ophthalmopathy cases met thresholds of Clinical Activity Score at least 3, NOSPECS grade at least 4 and duration under 3 months. It was uncontrolled infection, other autoimmune disease, pregnancy or lactation that excluded patients. The PBMCs studied were ones that came from roughly 9.4 ml fresh peripheral blood.

The TCR was taken from a man in his forties with Graves' ophthalmopathy. The specimen was blood. The rearrangement joins TRBV6-2 or TRBV6-3 to TRBJ2-1, with TRBD2 matching 14 bases. CDR3 sequence (DNA): TGTGCCAGCAGCGCCGGACTAGCGGGAGGCATCGAGGTGTACAATGAGCAGTTCTTC. This translates into CASSAGLAGGIEVYNEQFF.